Below are 13 T cell receptor beta chains sequenced from a single sample in a study of cytomegalovirus exposure and HLA in healthy donors. It was with 60 Vbeta and 13 Jbeta primers that the PCR ran. Method: immunoSEQ multiplex PCR; TCRdb's copy keeps in-frame clones and lacks some. The sample includes about 110,000 clones, around 80% seen only once; the top ten take 3% to 4%. The sequenced sample was PBMCs. All receptors come from a woman between 35 and 50 years old in good health and CMV-seronegative.

Worth noting for this clone: At the DNA level, this CDR3 is encoded by other sequences in the same sample as well. This chain connects TRBV15 to TRBJ1-1; 7 bases fit TRBD1. The CDR3 is made up of 14 amino acids. Germline lookup yields CDR1 LNHNV and CDR2 YYDKDF (reference sequence). The ends lost 0 bases at V and 4 bases at J; junction bases unmatched: 2. The CDR3 is CATSRDGTVTEAFF. The CDR3 region has the DNA TGTGCCACCAGCAGAGACGGGACAGTCACTGAAGCTTTCTTT. Supplemented by reference TRBV15 and TRBJ1-1, the full variable domain reads DAMVIQNPRYQVTQFGKPVTLSCSQTLNHNVMYWYQQKSSQAPKLLFHYYDKDFNNEADTPDNFQSRRPNTSFCFLDIRSPGLGDTAMYLCATSRDGTVTEAFFGQGTRLTVV.

This clone has a handful of counts. This chain connects TRBV25-1 to TRBJ2-2; 11 nucleotides line up with TRBD1. The CDR3 spans 15 residues. Per germline, CDR1 MGHDK and CDR2 SYGVNS. V lost 8 bases to trimming and J lost 7 bases; unmatched junction nucleotides: 9. The CDR3 coding sequence is TGTGCCAGCGCTGGGGGGACAGGGGGAATCGGGGAGCTGTTTTTT. This sequence encodes CASAGGTGGIGELFF.

The V call is TRBV28, the J call TRBJ1-5, with 12 positions matching TRBD1. Germline V CDR1 and CDR2: MDHEN, SYDVKM. The CDR3 is made up of 16 amino acids. V lost 2 bases and J lost 6; bases outside the gene matches: 5. The CDR3 DNA sequence: TGTGCCAGCAGTTTAGGGACAGGGGGCGGGGGTCAGCCCCAGCATTTT. As protein: CASSLGTGGGGQPQHF.

V gene TRBV5-1 combines with J gene TRBJ2-2, with unresolved D. The CDR3 loop spans 15 amino acids. Trimming removed 7 bases from V and 4 bases from J, with 17 bases in between. CDR1 and CDR2 (germline): SGHRS, YFSETQ. CDR3: CASSPGAEVTGELFF. DNA of the CDR3: TGCGCCAGCTCCCCCGGCGCCGAGGTCACCGGGGAGCTGTTTTTT. Full variable domain (missing parts from reference TRBV5-1 and TRBJ2-2): KAGVTQTPRYLIKTRGQQVTLSCSPISGHRSVSWYQQTPGQGLQFLFEYFSETQRNKGNFPGRFSGRQFSNSRSEMNVSTLELGDSALYLCASSPGAEVTGELFFGEGSRLTVL.

Only a few counts were recorded for this clone. This rearrangement joins TRBV7-2 to TRBJ1-1, with unresolved D. This CDR3 comprises 13 residues. Germline CDR1 reads SGHTA; CDR2 reads FQGNSA. Trimming took off 6 bases at V and 0 bases at J, with 8 bases between the two ends. The CDR3 is CASREVMNTEAFF. CDR3 coding DNA: TGTGCCAGCAGGGAGGTGATGAACACTGAAGCTTTCTTT.

This chain links TRBV19 with TRBJ2-2; D gene uncertain. The CDR3 loop spans 13 amino acids. Per germline, CDR1 LNHDA and CDR2 SQIVND (reference sequence). Trimming removed 11 bases from V and 2 bases from J, with 12 bases in between. In nucleotides, the CDR3 is TGTGCCTTAGGCGGAGTTAACACCGGGGAGCTGTTTTTT. As protein: CALGGVNTGELFF.

The chain recombines TRBV28 with TRBJ1-4, with D possibly matching TRBD1 (5 bases). V gave up 7 bases and J gave up 4 bases, with 16 bases separating them. The CDR3 runs to 15 residues. In germline, CDR1 is MDHEN, CDR2 SYDVKM. The CDR3: CASTSAGFGNEKLFF. CDR3 DNA sequence: TGTGCCAGCACCTCGGCAGGGTTCGGTAATGAAAAACTGTTTTTT.

This clone appeared a few times. This chain connects TRBV6-6 to TRBJ2-5; 7 bases match TRBD2. V dropped 0 bases and J dropped 0; count of bases not matched to a gene: 1. The germline gives CDR1 MNHNY, CDR2 SVGAGI (reference sequence). This CDR3 contains 15 residues. The chain's CDR3 is CASSYSLADQETQYF. CDR3 coding DNA: TGTGCCAGCAGTTACTCTCTAGCGGACCAAGAGACCCAGTACTTC.

This clone showed up just once. This chain connects TRBV7-8 to TRBJ1-1, with D possibly matching TRBD1 (6 bases). The CDR3 is made up of 12 amino acids. V lost 5 bases and J 8 bases, leaving 12 bases between the germline ends. CDR1 is SGHVS and CDR2 is FQNEAQ in the germline V gene. CDR3 bases: TGTGCCAGCAGCAAAGGACAGCGGGAAGCTTTCTTT. Its protein is CASSKGQREAFF.

The rearrangement joins TRBV27 to TRBJ1-2, with D possibly matching TRBD1 (6 bases). CDR3 length: 13 residues. Germline V gives CDR1 MNHEY, CDR2 SMNVEV (reference sequence). The V and J ends lost 0 bases and 9 bases respectively, with 11 bases between them. CDR3 DNA: TGTGCCAGCAGTTTATCGATACAGGGCCGCTACACCTTC. It specifies CASSLSIQGRYTF.

The chain uses TRBV10-3 and TRBJ2-5; 8 bases align to TRBD1. This CDR3 is 16 amino acids long. V was pared by 0 bases and J by 5 bases, with 8 bases of the junction left unmatched. Germline values: CDR1 ENHRY, CDR2 SYGVKD. DNA for the CDR3: TGTGCCATCAGTGAGTCAAAGACAGGGGATAGGGAGACCCAGTACTTC. Protein: CAISESKTGDRETQYF.

This chain's CDR3 is CASSNSTRISTQYF. CDR3 nucleotides: TGCGCCAGCAGCAATTCGACTCGTATCTCGACCCAGTACTTC. This chain uses TRBV5-1 with TRBJ2-5, with D unresolved. The CDR3 is 14 amino acids. CDR1 is SGHRS and CDR2 is YFSETQ in the germline V gene. The ends were cut back, 4 bases at V and 7 bases at J, with 17 bases in the middle.

The rearrangement uses TRBV5-1 and TRBJ2-1; 7 positions match TRBD2. This CDR3 spans 15 amino acids. V lost 7 bases and J lost 6; bases outside the gene matches: 13. From germline, CDR1 is SGHRS and CDR2 YFSETQ. DNA of the CDR3: TGCGCCAGCCAAGTAGGACTAGAAGTAGTCAATGAGCAGTTCTTC. Amino acids: CASQVGLEVVNEQFF.